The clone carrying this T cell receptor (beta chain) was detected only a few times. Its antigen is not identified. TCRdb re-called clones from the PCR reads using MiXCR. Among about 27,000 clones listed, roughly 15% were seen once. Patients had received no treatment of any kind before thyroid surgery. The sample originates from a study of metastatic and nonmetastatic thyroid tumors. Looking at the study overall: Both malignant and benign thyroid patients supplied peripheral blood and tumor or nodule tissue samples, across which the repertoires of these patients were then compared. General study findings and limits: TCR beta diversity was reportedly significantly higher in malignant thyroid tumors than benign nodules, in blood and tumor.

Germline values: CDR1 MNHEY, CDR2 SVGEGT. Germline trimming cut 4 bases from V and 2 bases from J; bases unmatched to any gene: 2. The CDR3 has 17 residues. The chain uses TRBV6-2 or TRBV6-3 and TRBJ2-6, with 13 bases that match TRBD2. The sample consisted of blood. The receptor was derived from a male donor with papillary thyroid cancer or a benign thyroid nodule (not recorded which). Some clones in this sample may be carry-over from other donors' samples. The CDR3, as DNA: TGTGCCAGCAGTTTTGGACTAGCGGGAGCTGGGGCCAACGTCCTGACTTTC. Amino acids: CASSFGLAGAGANVLTF.